This T cell receptor (beta chain) was recorded in a study of CD8+CD57+ T cells in acquired aplastic anemia (dated by TCRdb to 2017 to 2018). Regarding the research as a whole: Extracted DNA from sorted CD4+ and CD8+ cells averaged about 3 ug, ranging from about 0.2 to 30 ug. For healthy donor samples, the average read count was about 10 million for CD4+ cells and approximately 11 million for CD8+ cells. General study outcomes and caveats: Although 25 to 30 CD8+ CDR3 sequences were shared by patients and controls, these sequences appeared highly expressed in patients and within the immunodominant clones of patients. Between patients and healthy controls, no significant difference in CD8+ Simpson's diversity was found (P=0.060).

In this study, sorted CD4+ and CD8+ T cells from the blood of healthy subjects and of severe aplastic anemia patients had their TCR repertoires deep-sequenced. Ficoll-Paque density gradient centrifugation was used to isolate peripheral blood mononuclear cells. CD4+ and CD8+ T cells were sorted by FACS or magnetic beads before DNA extraction. A distance of 8 bases separates the germline ends of V and J, which lose 8 bases and 4 bases respectively. From cysteine to phenylalanine, the CDR3 is 11 amino acids long. Only the CDR3 portion is preserved as DNA: 33 bases, with reading frame beginning at the first base. As encoded in the germline V gene (reference sequence), CDR1 is SEHNR while CDR2 is FQNEAQ. Genomic DNA served as template for TCR beta VDJ combination and CDR3 sequence profiling. An Illumina HiSeq 2000 was used for TCR repertoire sequencing. On the authors' methods: Repertoires were assessed using TRBV/TRBJ rearrangement plots, CDR3 size and DJ length profiles, and Simpson's diversity index. The most abundant DNA sequence in the deep sequencing data was taken as the immunodominant clone. CDR3 amino acid sequences were screened for sharing across subjects and were compared with published repertoires and the VDJdb database. The raw public reads went through TCRdb reprocessing: fastp at Q25, MiXCR clone calling, in-frame beta chains kept. Every entry covers one CDR3 protein and lists the most common genes and DNA from its rows. The V and J calls and clone size come from TCRdb's table, not from the authors' own analysis. In this sample the table shows fewer than 200,000 distinct CDR3 sequences, about 60% of which occur a single time. 45% to 55% of the sample is taken by the ten largest.

Notes on this clonotype: Which antigen it targets is not known. Base-call qualities are not available, and no considerably larger clone is one nucleotide away.

Input material: sorted CD4+, CD8+, or CD8+CD57+ T cells (not recorded which) from PBMCs. The receptor chain draws on TRBV7-9 and TRBJ1-1, with the identity of the D gene unclear. The clonotype was recovered from a human donor in good health. CDR3 protein: CASWRRTEAFF. The sequenced DNA is TGTGCCAGCTGGCGTCGCACTGAAGCTTTCTTT.